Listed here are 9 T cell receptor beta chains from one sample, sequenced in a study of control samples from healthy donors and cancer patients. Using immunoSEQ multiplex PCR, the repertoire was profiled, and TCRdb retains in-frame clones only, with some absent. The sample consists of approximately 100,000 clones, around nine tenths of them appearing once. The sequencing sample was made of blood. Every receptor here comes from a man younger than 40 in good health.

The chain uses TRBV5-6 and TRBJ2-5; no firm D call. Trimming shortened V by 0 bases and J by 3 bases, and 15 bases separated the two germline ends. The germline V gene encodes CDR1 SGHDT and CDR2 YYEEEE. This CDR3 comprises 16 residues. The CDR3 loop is CASSLDRQLSKETQYF. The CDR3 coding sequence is TGTGCCAGCAGCTTGGACAGACAACTTTCTAAAGAGACCCAGTACTTC.

DNA of the CDR3: TGTGCCAGCCTGGATAGTTTGGGTGAGCAGTTCTTC. This codes for CASLDSLGEQFF. The chain employs TRBV5-5 and TRBJ2-1, with D unclear. V was cut by 7 bases and J by 9 bases, with 14 bases left in between. Germline CDR1 and CDR2: SGHKS and YYEKEE (reference sequence). The CDR3 covers 12 residues.

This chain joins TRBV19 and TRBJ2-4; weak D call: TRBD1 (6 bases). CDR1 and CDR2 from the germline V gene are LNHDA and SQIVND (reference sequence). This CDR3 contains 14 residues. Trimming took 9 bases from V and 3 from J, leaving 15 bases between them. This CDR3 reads CASERGSGKNIQYF. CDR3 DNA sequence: TGTGCCAGCGAGAGGGGGTCTGGCAAAAACATTCAGTACTTC.

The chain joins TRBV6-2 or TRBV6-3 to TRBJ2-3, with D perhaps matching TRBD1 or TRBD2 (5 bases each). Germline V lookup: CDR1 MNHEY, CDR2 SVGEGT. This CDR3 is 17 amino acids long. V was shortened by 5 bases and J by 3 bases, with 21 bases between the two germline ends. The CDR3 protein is CASSALRDARGTDTQYF. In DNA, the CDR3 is TGTGCCAGCAGTGCCCTCAGGGACGCCCGAGGGACAGATACGCAGTATTTT.

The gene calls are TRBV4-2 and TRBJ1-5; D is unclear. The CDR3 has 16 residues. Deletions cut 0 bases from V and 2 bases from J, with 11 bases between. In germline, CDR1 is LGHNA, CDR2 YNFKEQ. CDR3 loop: CASSQDIHSGNQPQHF. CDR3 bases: TGTGCCAGCAGCCAAGATATCCATTCTGGCAATCAGCCCCAGCATTTT.

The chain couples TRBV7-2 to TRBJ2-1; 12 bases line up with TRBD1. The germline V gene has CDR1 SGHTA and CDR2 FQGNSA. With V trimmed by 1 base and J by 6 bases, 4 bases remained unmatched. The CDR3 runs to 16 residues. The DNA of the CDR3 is TGTGCCAGCAGCTTAGGTGGGACAGGGGGCCTCAATGAGCAGTTCTTC. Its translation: CASSLGGTGGLNEQFF.

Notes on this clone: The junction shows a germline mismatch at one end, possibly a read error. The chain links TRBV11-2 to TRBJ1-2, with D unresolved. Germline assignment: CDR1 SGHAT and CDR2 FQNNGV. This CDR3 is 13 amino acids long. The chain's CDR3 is CASSLGTNYGYTF. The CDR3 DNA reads TGTGCCAGCAGCTTAGGGACTAATTATGGCTACACCTTC. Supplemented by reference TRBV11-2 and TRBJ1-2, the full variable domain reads EAGVAQSPRYKIIEKRQSVAFWCNPISGHATLYWYQQILGQGPKLLIQFQNNGVVDDSQLPKDRFSAERLKGVDSTLKIQPAKLEDSAVYLCASSLGTNYGYTFGSGTRLTVV.

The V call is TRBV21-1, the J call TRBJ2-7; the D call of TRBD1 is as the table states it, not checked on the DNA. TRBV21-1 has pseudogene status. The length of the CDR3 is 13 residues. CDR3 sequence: CASSTTPTYEQYF. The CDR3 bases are TGTGCCAGCAGCACGACACCTACCTACGAGCAGTACTTC.

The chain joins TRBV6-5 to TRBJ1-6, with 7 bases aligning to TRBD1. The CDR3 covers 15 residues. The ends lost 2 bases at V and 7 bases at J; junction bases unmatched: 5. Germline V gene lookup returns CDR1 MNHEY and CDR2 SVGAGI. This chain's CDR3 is CASSYRDRGNSPLHF. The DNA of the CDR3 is TGTGCCAGCAGTTACAGGGACAGAGGGAATTCACCCCTCCACTTT.